This TCR beta chain was observed in a study of spatial heterogeneity in lung cancer. TCRdb independently ran MiXCR on the 5' RACE reads; one entry per CDR3 protein. The top ten clones hold roughly 1.9% of a sample with 60,000 to 85,000 distinct CDR3 sequences, around 8.9% of them seen once. The V gene's germline CDR1 is SGHRS and CDR2 YFSETQ. Trimming cost V 0 bases and J 6 bases, with 7 bases left between them. The CDR3 runs 13 residues. This clonotype was counted between two and nine times. Noted time point: blood at routine non-recurrence follow-up after resection. This chain connects TRBV5-1 to TRBJ2-1, with D hard to call. The specimen was PBMCs, collected at follow-up. The source of this sequence is a female donor with early-stage non-small cell lung cancer. For the CDR3, the DNA is TGCGCCAGCAGCTTGGGGCTTCTCAATGAGCAGTTCTTC. Amino acids: CASSLGLLNEQFF.